The present TCR beta chain was sequenced within a study of cytomegalovirus exposure and HLA in healthy donors. Study at large: Findings of an earlier analysis included under 140 million unique TCR beta sequences from 190 million or so T cells. Study outcomes and limitations: The records held CMV serostatus as the only immune exposure information. Per a later analysis, HLA-associated TCR beta chains showed more clonal expansion than other, equally common TCR beta chains. It was reported that TCR beta sequences correctly inferred the HLA-A and HLA-B alleles for most subjects.

Germline CDR1 reads MDHEN; CDR2 reads SYDVKM. The CDR3 contains 12 residues. Trimming removed 7 bases from V and 2 bases from J, with 8 bases in between. In the case of this clone: Its antigen is unidentified.

PCR amplification relied on 60 Vbeta primers (plus 13 Jbeta primers). Sequencing was performed with immunoSEQ multiplex PCR; in TCRdb, only in-frame clones are kept and a portion is missing. The sample shows roughly 150,000 clones, about 70% of them seen only once. This chain joins TRBV28 and TRBJ1-2, with D perhaps matching TRBD1 (5 bases). Sequencing used PBMCs. This sequence originates from a man aged 25 to 45 in good health and CMV-seropositive. CDR3 DNA sequence: TGTGCCAGCATTCGGGGGAACTATGGCTACACCTTC. Translated, it gives CASIRGNYGYTF.